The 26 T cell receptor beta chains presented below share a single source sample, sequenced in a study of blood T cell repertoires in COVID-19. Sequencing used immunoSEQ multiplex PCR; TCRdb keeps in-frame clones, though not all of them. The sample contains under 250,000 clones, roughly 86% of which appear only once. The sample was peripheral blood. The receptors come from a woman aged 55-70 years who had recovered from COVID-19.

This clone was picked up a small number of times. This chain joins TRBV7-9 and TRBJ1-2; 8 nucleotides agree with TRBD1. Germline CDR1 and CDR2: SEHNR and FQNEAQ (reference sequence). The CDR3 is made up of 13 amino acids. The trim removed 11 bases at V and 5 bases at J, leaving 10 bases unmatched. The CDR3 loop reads CAGYRGSPYGYTF. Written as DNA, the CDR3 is TGTGCCGGATACAGGGGGAGTCCATATGGCTACACCTTC.

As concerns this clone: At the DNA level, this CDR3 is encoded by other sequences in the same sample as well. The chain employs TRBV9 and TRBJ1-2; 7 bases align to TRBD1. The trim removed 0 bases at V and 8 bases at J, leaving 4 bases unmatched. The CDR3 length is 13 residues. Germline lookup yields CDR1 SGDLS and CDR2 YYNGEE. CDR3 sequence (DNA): TGTGCCAGCAGCGTAGGGACAGGATACGGCTACACCTTC. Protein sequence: CASSVGTGYGYTF.

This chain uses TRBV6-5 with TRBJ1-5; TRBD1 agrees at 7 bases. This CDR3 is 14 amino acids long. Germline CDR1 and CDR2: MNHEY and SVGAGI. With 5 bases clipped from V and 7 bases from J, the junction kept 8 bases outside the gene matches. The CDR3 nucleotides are TGTGCCAGCAGTAATGACAGGGTCGGCCAGCCCCAGCATTTT. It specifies CASSNDRVGQPQHF.

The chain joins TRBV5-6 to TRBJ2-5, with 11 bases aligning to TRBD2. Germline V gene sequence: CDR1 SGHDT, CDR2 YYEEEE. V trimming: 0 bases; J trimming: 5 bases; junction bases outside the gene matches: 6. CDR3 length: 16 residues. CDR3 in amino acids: CASSLGSGGAWETQYF. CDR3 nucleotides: TGTGCCAGCAGCTTGGGTAGCGGGGGGGCTTGGGAGACCCAGTACTTC.

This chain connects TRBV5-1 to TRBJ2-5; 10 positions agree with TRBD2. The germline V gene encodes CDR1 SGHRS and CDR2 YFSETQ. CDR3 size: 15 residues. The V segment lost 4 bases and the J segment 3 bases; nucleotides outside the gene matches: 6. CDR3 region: CASSISGGPEETQYF. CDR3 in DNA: TGCGCCAGCAGCATTAGCGGGGGGCCCGAAGAGACCCAGTACTTC.

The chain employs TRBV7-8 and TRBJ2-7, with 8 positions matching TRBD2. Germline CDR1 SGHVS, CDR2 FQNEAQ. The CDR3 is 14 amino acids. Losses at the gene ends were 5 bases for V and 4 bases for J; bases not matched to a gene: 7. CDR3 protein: CASSPGGIEYEQYF. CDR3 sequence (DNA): TGTGCCAGCAGCCCGGGGGGGATTGAATACGAGCAGTACTTC. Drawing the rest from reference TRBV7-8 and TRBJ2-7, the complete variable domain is GAGVSQSPRYKVAKRGQDVALRCDPISGHVSLFWYQQALGQGPEFLTYFQNEAQLDKSGLPSDRFFAERPEGSVSTLKIQRTQQEDSAVYLCASSPGGIEYEQYFGPGTRLTVT.

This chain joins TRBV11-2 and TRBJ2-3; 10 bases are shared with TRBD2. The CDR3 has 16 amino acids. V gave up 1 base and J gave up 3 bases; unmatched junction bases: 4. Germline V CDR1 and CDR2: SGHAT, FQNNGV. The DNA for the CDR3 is TGTGCCAGCAGCTTAGTCATGGGACTAGCGACAGATACGCAGTATTTT. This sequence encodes CASSLVMGLATDTQYF.

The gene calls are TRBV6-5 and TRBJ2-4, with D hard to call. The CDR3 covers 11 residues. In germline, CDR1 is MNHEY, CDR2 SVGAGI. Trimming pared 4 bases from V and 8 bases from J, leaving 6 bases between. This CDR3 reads CASSSNYIQYF. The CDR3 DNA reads TGTGCCAGCAGTTCCAACTACATTCAGTACTTC.

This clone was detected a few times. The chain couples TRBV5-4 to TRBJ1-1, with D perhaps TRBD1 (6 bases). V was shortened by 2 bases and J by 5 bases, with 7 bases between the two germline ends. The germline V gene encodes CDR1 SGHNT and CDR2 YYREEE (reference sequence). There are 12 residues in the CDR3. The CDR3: CASSLQGTEAFF. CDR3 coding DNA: TGTGCCAGCAGCTTACAGGGAACTGAAGCTTTCTTT.

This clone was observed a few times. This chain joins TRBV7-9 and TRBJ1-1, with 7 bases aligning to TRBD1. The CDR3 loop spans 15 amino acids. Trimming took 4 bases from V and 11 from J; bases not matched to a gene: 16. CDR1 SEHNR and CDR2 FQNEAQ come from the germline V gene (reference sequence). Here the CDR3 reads CASSSPSDRAKGAFF. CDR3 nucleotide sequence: TGTGCCAGCAGCTCCCCTTCCGACAGGGCAAAAGGGGCTTTCTTT.

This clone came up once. The CDR3 is CASSKDRGYGYTF. The CDR3 DNA reads as TGTGCCAGCAGCAAAGACAGGGGCTATGGCTACACCTTC. The chain couples TRBV7-9 to TRBJ1-2; 8 bases are a match to TRBD1. From germline, CDR1 is SEHNR and CDR2 FQNEAQ (reference sequence). With 5 bases clipped from V and 4 bases from J, the junction kept 3 bases outside the gene matches. This CDR3 spans 13 amino acids.

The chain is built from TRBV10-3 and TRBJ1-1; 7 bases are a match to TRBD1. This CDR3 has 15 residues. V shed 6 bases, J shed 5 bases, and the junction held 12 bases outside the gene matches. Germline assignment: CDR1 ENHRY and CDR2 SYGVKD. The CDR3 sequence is CAISLDKGAWTEAFF. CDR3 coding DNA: TGTGCCATCAGCCTGGATAAGGGGGCGTGGACTGAAGCTTTCTTT.

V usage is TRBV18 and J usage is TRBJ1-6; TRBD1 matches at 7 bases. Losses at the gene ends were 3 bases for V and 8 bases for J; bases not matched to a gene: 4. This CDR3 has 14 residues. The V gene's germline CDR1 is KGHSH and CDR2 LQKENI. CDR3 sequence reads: CASSPTGKDSPLHF. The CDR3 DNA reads TGTGCCAGCTCACCGACAGGGAAGGATTCACCCCTCCACTTT.

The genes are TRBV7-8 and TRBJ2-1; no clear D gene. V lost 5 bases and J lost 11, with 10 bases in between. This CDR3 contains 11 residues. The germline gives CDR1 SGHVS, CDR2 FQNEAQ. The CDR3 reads CASSPLDKQFF. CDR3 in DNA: TGTGCCAGCAGCCCCCTTGACAAGCAGTTCTTC.

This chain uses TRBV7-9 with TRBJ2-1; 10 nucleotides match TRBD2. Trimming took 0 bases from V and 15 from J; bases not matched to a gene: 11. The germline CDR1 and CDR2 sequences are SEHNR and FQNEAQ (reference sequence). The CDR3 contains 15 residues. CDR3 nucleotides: TGTGCCAGCAGCTTAGCTTTGGCTAGCGGGGGACCGTGGTTCTTC. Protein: CASSLALASGGPWFF.

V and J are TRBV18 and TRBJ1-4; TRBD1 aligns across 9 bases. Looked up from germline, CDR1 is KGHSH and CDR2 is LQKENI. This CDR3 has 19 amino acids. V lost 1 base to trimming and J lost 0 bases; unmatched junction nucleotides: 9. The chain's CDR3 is CASSPRSGQGSTTNEKLFF. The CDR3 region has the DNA TGTGCCAGCTCACCACGATCGGGACAGGGATCCACAACTAATGAAAAACTGTTTTTT.

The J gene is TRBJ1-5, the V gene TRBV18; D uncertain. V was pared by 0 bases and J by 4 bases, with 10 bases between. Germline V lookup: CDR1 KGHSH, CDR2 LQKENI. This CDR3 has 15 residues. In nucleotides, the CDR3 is TGTGCCAGCTCACCACCTAGTTCCCCTAATCAGCCCCAGCATTTT. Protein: CASSPPSSPNQPQHF.

CDR3 bases: TGCGCCAGCAGCGTCCGGGCCCAGGGTGCAGGGTATGGCTACACCTTC. Translation: CASSVRAQGAGYGYTF. The chain uses TRBV4-3 and TRBJ1-2, with TRBD1 as a possible D gene (5 bases). Looked up from germline, CDR1 is LGHNA and CDR2 is YSLEER. The germline V and J ends were trimmed by 5 bases and 5 bases, with 21 bases remaining between them. The CDR3 consists of 16 residues.

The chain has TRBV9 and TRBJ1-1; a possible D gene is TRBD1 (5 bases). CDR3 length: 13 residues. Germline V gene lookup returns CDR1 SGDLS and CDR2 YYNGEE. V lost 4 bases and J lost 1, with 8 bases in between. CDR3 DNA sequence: TGTGCCAGCAGCTCCGGGGGGAACACTGAAGCTTTCTTT. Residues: CASSSGGNTEAFF.

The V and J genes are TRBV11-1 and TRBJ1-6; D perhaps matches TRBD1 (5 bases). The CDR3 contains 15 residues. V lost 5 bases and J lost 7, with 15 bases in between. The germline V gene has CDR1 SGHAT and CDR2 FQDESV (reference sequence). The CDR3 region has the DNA TGTGCCAGCAGCCTCCCCCAGGGTGGAAATTCACCCCTCCACTTT. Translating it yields CASSLPQGGNSPLHF.

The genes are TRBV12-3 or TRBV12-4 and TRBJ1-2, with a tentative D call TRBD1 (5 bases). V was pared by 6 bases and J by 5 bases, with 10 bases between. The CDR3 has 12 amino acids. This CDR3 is CASRRQTYGYTF. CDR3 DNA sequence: TGTGCCAGCAGGAGACAGACGTATGGCTACACCTTC.

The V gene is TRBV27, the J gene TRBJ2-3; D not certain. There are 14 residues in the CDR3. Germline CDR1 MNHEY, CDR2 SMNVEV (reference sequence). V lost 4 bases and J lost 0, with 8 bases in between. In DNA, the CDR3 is TGTGCCAGCAGTTCTACAGTCAGCACAGATACGCAGTATTTT. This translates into CASSSTVSTDTQYF.

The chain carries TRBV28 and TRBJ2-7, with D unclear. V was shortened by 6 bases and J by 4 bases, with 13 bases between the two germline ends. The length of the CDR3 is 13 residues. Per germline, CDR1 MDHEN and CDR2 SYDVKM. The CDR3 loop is CASRIGSAYEQYF. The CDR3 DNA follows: TGTGCCAGCAGAATCGGTTCCGCATACGAGCAGTACTTC.

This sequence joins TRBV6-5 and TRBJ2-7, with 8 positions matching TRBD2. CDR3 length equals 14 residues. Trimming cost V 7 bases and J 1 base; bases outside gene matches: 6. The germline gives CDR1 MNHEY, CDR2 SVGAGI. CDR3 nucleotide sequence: TGTGCCAGCAAGATTGAGCGGGGGTCCTACGAGCAGTACTTC. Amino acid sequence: CASKIERGSYEQYF.

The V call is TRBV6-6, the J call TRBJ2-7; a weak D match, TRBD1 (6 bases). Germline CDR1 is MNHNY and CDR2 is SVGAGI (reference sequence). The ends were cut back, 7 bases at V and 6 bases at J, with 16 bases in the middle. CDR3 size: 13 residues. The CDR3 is CASTRTVGGEQYF. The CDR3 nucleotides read TGTGCCAGCACCCGTACGGTAGGGGGCGAGCAGTACTTC.

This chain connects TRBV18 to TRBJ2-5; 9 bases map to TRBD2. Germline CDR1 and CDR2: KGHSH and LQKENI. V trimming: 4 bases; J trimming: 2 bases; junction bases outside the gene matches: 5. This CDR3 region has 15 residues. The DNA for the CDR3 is TGTGCCAGCTCACGGGGTCTAGCGGGGCAAGAGACCCAGTACTTC. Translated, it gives CASSRGLAGQETQYF.